A selection of T cell receptor beta chains follows, all from one sample in a study of identical twins. TCRdb recomputed calls from the 5' RACE reads with MiXCR, one row per CDR3 protein. The profile shows around 450,000 distinct CDR3 sequences, 14% of them singletons. In addition, the sample was reused for a study of yellow fever vaccine responses in identical twins.

Sample: CD4+ T cells sorted from blood. Receptors were obtained from a woman under 30 in good health. Each CDR3 is given with its conserved first and last residue. The D gene is left open where the match is weak. The listing skips clone size in some rows; elsewhere it reads once, few, many or a size class.

d_call j_call v_call clone_size cdr3_nt cdr3_aa
TRBD1 TRBJ1-1 TRBV5-1 few TGCGCCAGCAGCGCATCGACAGGGGGCAACACTGAAGCTTTCTTT CASSASTGGNTEAFF
TRBD1 TRBJ2-2 TRBV20-1 many TGCAGTGCTAGGGCGCAGGGGGCGCGGTTGGCCGGGGAGCTGTTTTTT CSARAQGARLAGELFF
NA TRBJ1-1 TRBV7-8 few TGTGCCAGCAGCTTAAGACCGCGGAACACTGAAGCTTTCTTT CASSLRPRNTEAFF
TRBD2 TRBJ2-1 TRBV4-2 many TGTGCCAGCTCCCGGGGGGTAGACAATGAGCAGTTCTTC CASSRGVDNEQFF
NA TRBJ2-5 TRBV5-1 NA TGCGCCAGCAGCTTGGCCTCAGGTACACAAGAGACCCAGTACTTC CASSLASGTQETQYF
NA TRBJ2-1 TRBV7-9 many TGTGCCAGCAGCCCCCGTCGGGGCGGGCCTTACAATGAGCAGTTCTTC CASSPRRGGPYNEQFF
TRBD2 TRBJ2-5 TRBV7-9 many TGTGCCAGCAGCCCCGGGACTAGCGGAGGAGAGACCCAGTACTTC CASSPGTSGGETQYF
NA TRBJ2-3 TRBV7-2 NA TGTGCCAGCAGCCCAACAAGAGGGGTTAGCACAGATACGCAGTATTTT CASSPTRGVSTDTQYF
NA TRBJ2-7 TRBV6-6 few TGTGCCAGCAGTCACGGAGGGGACCCCGCCTACGAGCAGTACTTC CASSHGGDPAYEQYF
NA TRBJ2-3 TRBV5-6 NA TGTGCCAGCAGCCTCAGGACAGCCCGCACAGATACGCAGTATTTT CASSLRTARTDTQYF
NA TRBJ1-2 TRBV20-1 few TGCAGTGCTAGGGCCGGTGTCTTAGGCGAAGGCTACACCTTC CSARAGVLGEGYTF
TRBD2 TRBJ2-1 TRBV2 few TGTGCCAGCAAACTAGCGGGGGGGCCTAGTGAGCAGTTCTTC CASKLAGGPSEQFF
NA TRBJ2-2 TRBV24-1 few TGTGCCACCCGGACGGGACAAGGAAACACCGGGGAGCTGTTTTTT CATRTGQGNTGELFF
NA TRBJ1-3 TRBV12-3/TRBV12-4 NA TGTGCCAGCAGTTTAGGGAGGGTGTATAATGGAAACACCATATATTTT CASSLGRVYNGNTIYF
NA TRBJ2-7 TRBV20-1 few TGCAGTGCTAGAGCCATACAGTCCTACGAGCAGTACTTC CSARAIQSYEQYF
NA TRBJ2-1 TRBV7-2 many TGTGCCAGCAGCTTATCCGGGAGTGGCGGCAATGAGCAGTTCTTC CASSLSGSGGNEQFF
TRBD2 TRBJ2-1 TRBV29-1 many TGCAGCGTTGGGATAAGGCTAGCGGGAGGGAAGATGGTTTGGTTCTTC CSVGIRLAGGKMVWFF
TRBD1 TRBJ1-1 TRBV7-2 NA TGTGCCAGCAGCTTATCGTACAGGGGCACTGAAGCTTTCTTT CASSLSYRGTEAFF